The sample holds a few counts of the clone carrying this TCR beta chain. TCRdb re-derived calls from the PCR reads in MiXCR, one entry per CDR3 protein. The table has roughly 15,000 distinct CDR3 sequences, 66% seen once. This entry comes from a study of vaccination and CD4 T cells after COVID-19. Study in general: Nasal swab PCR had detected SARS-CoV-2 in convalescent patients, fewer than 10 mild and one severe.

The V end lost 0 bases, the J end lost 3 bases, and 9 bases lay between the germline ends. The CDR3 is 15 residues long. Germline CDR1 is LNHNV and CDR2 is YYDKDF (reference sequence). This sequence joins TRBV15 and TRBJ1-5; D gene uncertain. This receptor was taken from a human donor who had recovered from COVID-19. The specimen comprised CD4+ T cells from blood, sampled after SARS-CoV-2 vaccination. The CDR3 protein is CATSRERANNQPQHF. In nucleotides, the CDR3 is TGTGCCACCAGCAGAGAAAGGGCGAACAATCAGCCCCAGCATTTT.